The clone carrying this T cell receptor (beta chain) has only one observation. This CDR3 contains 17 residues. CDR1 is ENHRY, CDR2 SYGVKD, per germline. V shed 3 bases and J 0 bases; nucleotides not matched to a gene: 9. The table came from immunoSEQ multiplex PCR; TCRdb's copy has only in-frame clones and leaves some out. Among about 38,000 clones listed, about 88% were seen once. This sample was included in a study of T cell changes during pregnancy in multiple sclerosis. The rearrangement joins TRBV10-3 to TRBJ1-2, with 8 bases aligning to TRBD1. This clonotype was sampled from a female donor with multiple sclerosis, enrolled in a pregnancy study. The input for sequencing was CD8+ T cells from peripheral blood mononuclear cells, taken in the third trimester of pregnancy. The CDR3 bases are TGTGCCATCAGTGACCTTAGACAGGGGCCTTCTAACTATGGCTACACCTTC. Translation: CAISDLRQGPSNYGYTF.